The following is a T cell receptor (beta chain) sequence with its context. Method: immunoSEQ multiplex PCR; TCRdb's copy keeps in-frame clones and lacks some. The sample has about 240,000 clones; more than 75% are singletons. This specimen belongs to a study of blood T cell repertoires in COVID-19. Study at large: Material from acute and convalescent COVID-19 was sourced from the United States, Italy and Spain.

This TCR was sampled from a woman aged 65 to 85 with active or convalescent COVID-19. The material sequenced was peripheral blood.

The CDR3 here is CASSLVDRLLHEQYF. The CDR3 DNA follows: TGTGCCAGCAGCTTAGTCGATCGGTTGTTACACGAGCAGTACTTC. V gene TRBV5-6 combines with J gene TRBJ2-7; D not certain. V lost 2 bases and J lost 5, with 17 bases in between. Looked up from germline, CDR1 is SGHDT and CDR2 is YYEEEE. CDR3 length equals 15 residues.